This T cell receptor beta chain was identified in a study of control samples from healthy donors and cancer patients. Per germline, CDR1 SGHDT and CDR2 YYEEEE. The CDR3 sequence is 12 residues long. Trimming took 2 bases from V and 5 from J, leaving 7 bases between them. Method: immunoSEQ multiplex PCR; TCRdb's copy keeps in-frame clones and lacks some. The sample holds some 410,000 clones, around 90% seen once. V and J are TRBV5-6 and TRBJ1-1, with D uncertain. The TCR comes from a man aged 40-49 years with head and neck cancer. The sample taken for sequencing was PBMCs. CDR3: CASSFGGTEAFF. The CDR3 nucleotides are TGTGCCAGCAGCTTCGGCGGGACTGAAGCTTTCTTT.